This T cell receptor beta chain was identified during a study of blood T cells in healthy people across ages (dated by TCRdb to the mid-2010s). Notes on the research overall: Template switching captured roughly one uniquely barcoded TCR beta cDNA molecule per two T cells in model experiments. To avoid experimental bias, donors of different ages were spread randomly across the sequencing lanes. Using the same blood draw, the study looked at two additional independent replicas of 1 million unique cDNA reads for two donors, one aged 18 to 29 and the other aged 80 or older. Using deep sequencing normalized with unique cDNA molecular identifiers, the study measured how TCR beta repertoire diversity changes with age. The donors were split into four age groups: young (average 16 years), middle-aged (roughly 39), aged (more than 60) and long-lived (roughly 88).

Only a few counts were recorded for this clonotype. Its antigen target is currently unknown. Base qualities were left out, and no much larger clone turns up one base away. The CDR3 covers 15 residues, taking in both the cysteine and the phenylalanine. Only CDR3 DNA is held: 45 bases, read in frame from base 1. Between the V and J ends, shortened by 0 bases and 6 bases respectively, the junction contains 15 bases. CDR1 and CDR2 were assigned from the germline V gene as SGHRS and YFSETQ. The library was built by means of 5' RACE. The sequencer was an Illumina HiSeq 2500. A second PCR of about 7 to 12 cycles was run with a J-beta primer mix and a sample-barcoded 5' primer. A unique molecular identifier was introduced onto each TCR beta cDNA molecule by a template-switch 5' adaptor carrying 12 random nucleotides. Each sample yielded at least 3 million CDR3-containing paired-end reads. First-strand cDNA was synthesized from all RNA with the Mint cDNA synthesis kit, primed by a TRBC-specific oligonucleotide. All cDNA was treated with uracil-DNA glycosylase and then went through a first 18-cycle PCR with the universal primers M1SS and BC2_uni_R. The original methods were these. For normalization, 1 million high-quality reads were randomly selected from each sample, with every read carrying a distinct molecular identifier. Instead of being binned into consensus sequences, reads with shared molecular identifiers were discarded. MiTCR, set to a Q25 quality threshold and the strictest error-elimination algorithm, was used for CDR3 identification, clonotype clustering and error correction. A nonparametric unseen species model using Euler transformation provided a lower-bound estimate of total TCR beta diversity. TCRdb reanalyzed the raw reads on its own, using fastp at Q25 for trimming and MiXCR for clone calling, and kept in-frame beta chains. Rows are unified per CDR3 protein, each entry keeping the most common DNA and genes. TCRdb, not the original authors, processed these V and J calls. Recorded for this sample are 450,000 to 700,000 distinct CDR3 sequences; 27% of them occurred a single time. Less than 20% of the sample belongs to the ten largest clones.

What the authors observed across the whole study: The CMV infection status of donors was not known, potentially confounding age-related changes in expanded clonotypes. Compared with the aged group, the long-lived group had more naive CD4+ T cells, fewer expanded clones and increased TCR diversity, suggesting age selection. Estimates of total diversity from one million sequenced T cells were regarded as lower bounds and underestimates. Observed TCR beta diversity correlated strongly with the percentage of naive T cells measured by flow cytometry. Observed TCR beta diversity per million T cells fell roughly linearly with age, and a significant reduction was already apparent by age roughly 41. Since profiling was done on bulk unsorted PBMCs, naive and antigen-experienced compartments could not be conclusively compared.

The 39 donors, aged about 6 to 100 years, were systemically healthy Caucasian individuals from Russia. Each donor gave approximately 9.3 milliliters of peripheral blood, collected into EDTA-treated Vacutainer tubes. PBMCs were isolated by Ficoll-Paque density-gradient centrifugation, with at least 6.5 million obtained per sample. Trizol reagent was used to extract total RNA from PBMCs, with at least 5.5 micrograms per sample. Naive CD45RAhigh/CD27high T cell percentages were measured by flow cytometry on a PBMC aliquot from every donor. This TCR came from an older woman in good health. In this chain, TRBV5-1 is recombined with TRBJ1-2; TRBD1 might be the D gene, on 5 matching bases. The sequenced sample was blood. The nucleotide sequence is TGCGCCAGCAGCTTGGCAAGGGGCAGTGTGGATGGCTACACCTTC. The resulting protein is CASSLARGSVDGYTF. The CDR3, completed at both ends by the reference TRBV5-1 and TRBJ1-2 genes, gives the full variable domain KAGVTQTPRYLIKTRGQQVTLSCSPISGHRSVSWYQQTPGQGLQFLFEYFSETQRNKGNFPGRFSGRQFSNSRSEMNVSTLELGDSALYLCASSLARGSVDGYTFGSGTRLTVV.